The present T cell receptor (beta chain) was sequenced within a study of blood T cell repertoires in COVID-19. Across the whole study: Both acute and convalescent COVID-19 samples were obtained from the United States, Italy and Spain. Sample material is recorded as cDNA or gDNA derived from T cells, B-cell-depleted T cells, or PBMCs.

Assay used: immunoSEQ multiplex PCR; TCRdb lists only in-frame clones, some missing. Of roughly 98,000 clones listed, 75% to 85% are singletons. The CDR3 length is 16 residues. With 4 bases clipped from V and 0 bases from J, the junction kept 5 bases outside the gene matches. CDR1 and CDR2 (germline): MNHNS, SASEGT. The chain combines TRBV6-1 with TRBJ1-3; 8 nucleotides match TRBD1. Material: peripheral blood. The origin of this receptor is a human donor in a cohort sampled during active COVID-19. The CDR3 DNA is TGTGCCAGCAGTGGGACAGGGCCTTCCTCTGGAAACACCATATATTTT. This sequence encodes CASSGTGPSSGNTIYF.